What follows is one T cell receptor beta chain and its context. Its antigen is currently unknown. J lost 5 bases, V lost 0 bases, and 4 bases had no gene match. Germline V lookup: CDR1 DFQATT, CDR2 SNEGSKA (reference sequence). CDR3 size: 13 residues. The sample originates from a study of identical twins. General study points: The study drew conclusions from cross-sectional statistical analysis, not from following the same donors. High-abundance cord blood beta clonotypes had fewer insertions; memory repertoires showed none.

Addition of a universal primer site occurred through template switching, and cDNA carried unique molecular identifiers. TCRdb re-analysed the 5' RACE reads in MiXCR, keeping a single row per CDR3 protein. The table lists 450,000 to 600,000 distinct CDR3 sequences, about a fifth of them singletons. With no exceptions, donors were healthy Caucasians. These data were likewise used in another study, on yellow fever vaccine responses in identical twins.

This sequence originates from a woman between 18 and 29 years old in good health. The V call is TRBV20-1, the J call TRBJ2-7, with 7 bases identical to TRBD2. The sample consisted of CD4+ T cells sorted from blood. DNA for the CDR3: TGCAGTGCTAGAGACGCGGGAGCGGACGAGCAGTACTTC. This encodes CSARDAGADEQYF.